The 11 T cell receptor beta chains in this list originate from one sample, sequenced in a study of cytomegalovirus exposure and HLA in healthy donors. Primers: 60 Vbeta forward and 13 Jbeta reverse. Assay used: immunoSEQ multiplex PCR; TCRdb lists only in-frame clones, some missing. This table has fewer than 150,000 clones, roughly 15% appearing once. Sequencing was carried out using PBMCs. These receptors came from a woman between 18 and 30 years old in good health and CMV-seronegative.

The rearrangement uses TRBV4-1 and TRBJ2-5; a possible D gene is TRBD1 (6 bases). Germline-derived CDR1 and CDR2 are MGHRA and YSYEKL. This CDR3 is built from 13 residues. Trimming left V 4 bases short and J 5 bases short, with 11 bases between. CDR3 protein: CASSPAGEETQYF. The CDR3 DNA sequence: TGCGCCAGCAGCCCCGCAGGGGAGGAGACCCAGTACTTC.

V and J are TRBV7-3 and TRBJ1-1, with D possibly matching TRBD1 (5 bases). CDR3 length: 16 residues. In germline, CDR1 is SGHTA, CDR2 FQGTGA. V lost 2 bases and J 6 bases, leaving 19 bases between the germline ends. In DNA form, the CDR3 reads TGTGCCAGCAGCTTATTGGTCCAGGGCCCCAACTCTGAAGCTTTCTTT. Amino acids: CASSLLVQGPNSEAFF.

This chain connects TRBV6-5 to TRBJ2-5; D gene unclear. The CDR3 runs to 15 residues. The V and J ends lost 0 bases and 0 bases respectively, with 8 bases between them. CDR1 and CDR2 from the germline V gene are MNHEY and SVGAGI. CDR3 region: CASSYSNTNQETQYF. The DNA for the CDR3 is TGTGCCAGCAGTTACTCGAACACCAACCAAGAGACCCAGTACTTC.

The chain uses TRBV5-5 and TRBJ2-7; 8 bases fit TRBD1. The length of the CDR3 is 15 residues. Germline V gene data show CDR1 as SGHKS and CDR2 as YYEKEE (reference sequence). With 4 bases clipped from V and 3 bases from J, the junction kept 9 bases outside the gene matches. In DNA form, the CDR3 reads TGTGCCAGCAGCCCAACCGGGACAGGAGACTACGAGCAGTACTTC. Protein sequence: CASSPTGTGDYEQYF.

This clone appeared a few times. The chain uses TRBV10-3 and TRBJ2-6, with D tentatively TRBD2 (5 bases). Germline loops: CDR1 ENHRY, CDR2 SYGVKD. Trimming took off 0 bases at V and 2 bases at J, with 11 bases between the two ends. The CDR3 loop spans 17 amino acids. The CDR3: CAISESINSAGANVLTF. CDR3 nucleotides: TGTGCCATCAGTGAGTCCATAAATAGCGCTGGGGCCAACGTCCTGACTTTC.

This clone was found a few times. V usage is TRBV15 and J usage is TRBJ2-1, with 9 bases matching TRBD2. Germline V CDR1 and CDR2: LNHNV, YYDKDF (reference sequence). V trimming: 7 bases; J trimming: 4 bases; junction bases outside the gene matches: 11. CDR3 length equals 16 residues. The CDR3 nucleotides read TGTGCCACCACCCCCGTCGCGGGGGGGCTGTACAATGAGCAGTTCTTC. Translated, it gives CATTPVAGGLYNEQFF.

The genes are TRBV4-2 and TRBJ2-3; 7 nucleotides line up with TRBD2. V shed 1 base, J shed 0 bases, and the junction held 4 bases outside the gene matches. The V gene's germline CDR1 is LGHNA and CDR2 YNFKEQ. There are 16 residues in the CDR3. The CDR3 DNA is TGTGCCAGCAGCCAAGTGACTAGCACTAGCACAGATACGCAGTATTTT. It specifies CASSQVTSTSTDTQYF.

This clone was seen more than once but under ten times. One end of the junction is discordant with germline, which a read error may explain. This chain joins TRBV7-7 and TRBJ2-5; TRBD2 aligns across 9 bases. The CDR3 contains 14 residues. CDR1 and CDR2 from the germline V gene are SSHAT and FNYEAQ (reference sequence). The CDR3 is CASSTRLAEETQYF. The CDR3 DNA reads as TGTGCTAGCAGCACTAGACTAGCGGAAGAGACCCAGTACTTC.

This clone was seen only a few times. The DNA of the CDR3 is TGTGCCAGCTCTCCTCGCCGGACAGGGATCCCTGAAGCTTTCTTT. This encodes CASSPRRTGIPEAFF. V usage is TRBV18 and J usage is TRBJ1-1, with 8 bases that match TRBD1. The germline gives CDR1 KGHSH, CDR2 LQKENI. J was trimmed by 6 bases and V by 6 bases; bases with no gene match: 12. There are 15 residues in the CDR3.

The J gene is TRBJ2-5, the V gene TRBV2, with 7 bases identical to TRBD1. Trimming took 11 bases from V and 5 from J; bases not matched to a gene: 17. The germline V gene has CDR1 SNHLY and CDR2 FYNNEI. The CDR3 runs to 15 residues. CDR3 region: CALHSLDRVGETQYF. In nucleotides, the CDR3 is TGTGCCCTACATTCCCTCGACAGGGTCGGGGAGACCCAGTACTTC.

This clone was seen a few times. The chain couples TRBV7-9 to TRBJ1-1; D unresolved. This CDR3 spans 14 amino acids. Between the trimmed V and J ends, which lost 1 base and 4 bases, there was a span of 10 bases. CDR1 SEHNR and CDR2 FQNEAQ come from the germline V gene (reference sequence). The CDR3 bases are TGTGCCAGCAGCTTAGGAGGGCAGCCCACTGAAGCTTTCTTT. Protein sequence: CASSLGGQPTEAFF.